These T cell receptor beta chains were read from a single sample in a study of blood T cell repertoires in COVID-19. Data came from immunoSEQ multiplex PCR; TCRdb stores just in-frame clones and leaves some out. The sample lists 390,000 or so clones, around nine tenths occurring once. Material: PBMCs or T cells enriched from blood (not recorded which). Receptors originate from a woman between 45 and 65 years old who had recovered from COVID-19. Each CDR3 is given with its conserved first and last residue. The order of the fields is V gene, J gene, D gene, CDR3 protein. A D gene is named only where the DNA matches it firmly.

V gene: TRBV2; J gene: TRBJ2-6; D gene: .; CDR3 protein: CAIQLSGANVLTF
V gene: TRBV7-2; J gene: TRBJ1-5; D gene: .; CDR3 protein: CASSSLSGSNQPQHF
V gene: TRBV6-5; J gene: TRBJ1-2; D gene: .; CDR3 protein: CASSYSPGRYGYTF
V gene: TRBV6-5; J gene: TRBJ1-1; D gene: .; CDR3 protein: CASSPRFEAFF
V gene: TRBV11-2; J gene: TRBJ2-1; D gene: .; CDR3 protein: CASSLRRGSSYNEQFF
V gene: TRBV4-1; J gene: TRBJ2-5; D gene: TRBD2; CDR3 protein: CASGGKVSGEQETQYF
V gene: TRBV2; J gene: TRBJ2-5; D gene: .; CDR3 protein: CASSPGGSGFPETQYF
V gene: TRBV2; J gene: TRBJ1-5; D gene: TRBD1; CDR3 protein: CASRRTGDYQPQHF
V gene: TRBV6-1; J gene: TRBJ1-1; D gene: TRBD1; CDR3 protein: CASSDYRGPLNTEAFF
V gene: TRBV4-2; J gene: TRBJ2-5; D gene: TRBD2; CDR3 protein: CASSQKLAGGTAQYF
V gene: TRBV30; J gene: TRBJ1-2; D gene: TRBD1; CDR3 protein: CAWGPGQGFEYGYTF
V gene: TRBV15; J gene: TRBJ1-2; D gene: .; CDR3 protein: CATSRGLSYGYTF
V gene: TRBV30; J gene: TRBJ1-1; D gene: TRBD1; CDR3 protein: CAWVGGDRGAEAFF
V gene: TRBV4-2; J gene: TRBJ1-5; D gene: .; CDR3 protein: CASSQDRRGDQPQHF
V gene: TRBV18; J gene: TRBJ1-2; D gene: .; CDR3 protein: CASSQSGGENYGYTF
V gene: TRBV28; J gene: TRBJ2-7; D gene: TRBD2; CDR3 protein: CASRHSSGGKDEQYF
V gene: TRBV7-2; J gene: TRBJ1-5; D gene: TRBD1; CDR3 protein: CASSLAGQVNQPQHF
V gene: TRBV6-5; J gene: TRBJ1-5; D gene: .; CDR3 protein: CASSYSAGLGQPQHF
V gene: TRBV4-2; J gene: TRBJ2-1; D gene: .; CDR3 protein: CASSQIAGNEQFF
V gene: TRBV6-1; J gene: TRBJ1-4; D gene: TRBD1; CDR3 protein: CASSDGTGSSTNEKLFF
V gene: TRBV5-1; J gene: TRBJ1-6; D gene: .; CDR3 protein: CASSLNSKRGSPLHF
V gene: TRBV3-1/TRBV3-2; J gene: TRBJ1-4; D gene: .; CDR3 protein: CASRAANEKLFF
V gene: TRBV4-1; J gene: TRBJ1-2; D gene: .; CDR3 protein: CASSQDRGTYGYTF
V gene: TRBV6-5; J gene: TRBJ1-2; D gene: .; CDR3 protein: CASSYLMLGQINGYTF
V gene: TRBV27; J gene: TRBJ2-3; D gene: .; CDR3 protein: CASTSRRQSQSDTQYF
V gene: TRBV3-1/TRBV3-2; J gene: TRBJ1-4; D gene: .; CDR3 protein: CASSQPLATNEKLFF
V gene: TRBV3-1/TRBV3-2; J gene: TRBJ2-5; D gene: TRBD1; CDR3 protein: CASSRGTGVGETQYF
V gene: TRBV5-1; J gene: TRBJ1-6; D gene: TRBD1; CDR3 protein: CASSFGSGTGADYNSPLHF
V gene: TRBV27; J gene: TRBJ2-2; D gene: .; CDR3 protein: CASSFPAGELFF
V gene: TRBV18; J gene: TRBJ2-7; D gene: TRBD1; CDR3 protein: CASSPGQGSSYEQYF
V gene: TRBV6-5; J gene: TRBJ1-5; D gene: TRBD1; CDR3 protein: CASRSGGLSQHF
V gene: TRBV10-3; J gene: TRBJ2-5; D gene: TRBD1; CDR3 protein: CAISESARGGGETQYF
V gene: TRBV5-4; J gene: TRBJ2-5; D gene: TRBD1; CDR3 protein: CASRSGEGAPQETQYF
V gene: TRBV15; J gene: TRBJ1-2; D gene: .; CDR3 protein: CATSRDQGGYTF
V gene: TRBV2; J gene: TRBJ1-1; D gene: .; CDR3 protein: CASTYRDETEAFF
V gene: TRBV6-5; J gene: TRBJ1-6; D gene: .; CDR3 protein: CASSYRESNSPLHF
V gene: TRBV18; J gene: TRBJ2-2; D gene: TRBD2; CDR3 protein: CASSQAGRTGELFF
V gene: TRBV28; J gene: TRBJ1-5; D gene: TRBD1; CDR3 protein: CASSLAGGHQPQHF
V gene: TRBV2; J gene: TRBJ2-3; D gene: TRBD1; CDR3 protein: CASSAGTEDRDTQYF
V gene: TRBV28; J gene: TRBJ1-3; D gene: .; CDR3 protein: CASSDRFIGNTIYF
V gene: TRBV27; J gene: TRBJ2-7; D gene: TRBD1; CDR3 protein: CASSLSRQGAYEQYF
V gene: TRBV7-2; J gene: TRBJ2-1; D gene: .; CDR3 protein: CASSTSLTMSSYNEQFF
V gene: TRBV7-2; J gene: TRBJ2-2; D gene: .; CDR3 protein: CASTRYGYTGELFF
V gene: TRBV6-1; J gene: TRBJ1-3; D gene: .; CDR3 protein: CASSDKDSSGNTIYF
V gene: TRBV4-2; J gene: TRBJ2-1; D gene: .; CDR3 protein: CASSQEVYSLGNEQFF
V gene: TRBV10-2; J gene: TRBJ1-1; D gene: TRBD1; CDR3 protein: CASTKPGQQNTEAFF
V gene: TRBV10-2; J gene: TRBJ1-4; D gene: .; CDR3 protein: CASSEGQLSTNEKLFF
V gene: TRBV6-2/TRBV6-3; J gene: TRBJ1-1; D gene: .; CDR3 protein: CASSYPTERLNF
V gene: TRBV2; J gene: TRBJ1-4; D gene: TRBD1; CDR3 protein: CASSTGVGNEKLFF
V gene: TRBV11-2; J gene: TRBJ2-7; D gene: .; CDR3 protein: CASSLRGRDSFYEQYF
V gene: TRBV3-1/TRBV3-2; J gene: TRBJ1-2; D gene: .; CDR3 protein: CASSQGGYGYTF
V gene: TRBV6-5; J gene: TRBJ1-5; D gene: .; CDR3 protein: CASSRTDSNQPQHF
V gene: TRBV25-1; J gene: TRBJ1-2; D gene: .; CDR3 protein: CASSESWASSSVGGYTF